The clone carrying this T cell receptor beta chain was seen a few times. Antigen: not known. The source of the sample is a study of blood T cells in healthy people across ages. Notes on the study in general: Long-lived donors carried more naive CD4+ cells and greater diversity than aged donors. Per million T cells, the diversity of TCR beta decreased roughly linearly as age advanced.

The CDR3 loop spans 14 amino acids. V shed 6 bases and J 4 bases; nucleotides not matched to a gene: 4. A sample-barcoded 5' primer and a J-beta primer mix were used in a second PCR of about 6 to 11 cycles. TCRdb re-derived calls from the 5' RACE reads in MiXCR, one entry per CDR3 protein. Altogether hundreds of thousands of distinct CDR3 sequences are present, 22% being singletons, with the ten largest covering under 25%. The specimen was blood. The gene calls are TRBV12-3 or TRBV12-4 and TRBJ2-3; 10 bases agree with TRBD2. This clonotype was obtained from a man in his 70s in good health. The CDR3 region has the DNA TGTGCCAGCAGACCGAGCGGGAGGGCAGATACGCAGTATTTT. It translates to CASRPSGRADTQYF.